The text below deals with one T cell receptor (beta chain). Its antigen is still unknown. This record belongs to a study of T cell responses to AZD1222 COVID-19 vaccine. General study findings and limits: Sampled repertoires all dated from after the peak T cell response. Among the donors, most were white British and more were female, and clonal diversity was possibly underestimated. Unmutated regions of variants are reportedly targeted by nearly half of spike-specific TCRs. It was only 6 or 7 AZD1222 recipients who were seropositive at baseline.

The CDR3 consists of 16 residues. Sequencing used immunoSEQ multiplex PCR; TCRdb keeps in-frame clones, though not all of them. The sample has 150,000 to 200,000 clones; about 94% are singletons. The TCR was taken from an adult who received the AZD1222 COVID-19 vaccine. Here the sequenced sample was peripheral blood, taken 28 days after the second AZD1222 dose. The genes are TRBV21-1 and TRBJ1-1. TRBV21-1 is flagged as a pseudogene. CDR3 sequence (DNA): TGTGCCAGCAGCAAAATGAGGGGACCGATGAACACTGAAGCTTTCTTT. As protein: CASSKMRGPMNTEAFF.